These 8 T cell receptor beta chains share one sample of origin, sequenced in a study of cytomegalovirus exposure and HLA in healthy donors. The PCR contained 60 Vbeta and 13 Jbeta primers. Generated by immunoSEQ multiplex PCR, the TCRdb table keeps only in-frame clones and is missing some. The sample holds about 160,000 clones, around 77% seen once. The sequencing sample was made of PBMCs. The source of these receptors is a man aged 55 to 69 in good health and CMV-seronegative.

This clone has a single count. The rearrangement links TRBV18 to TRBJ2-3; 10 positions match TRBD2. Germline-derived CDR1 and CDR2 are KGHSH and LQKENI. Losses at the gene ends were 6 bases for V and 3 bases for J; bases not matched to a gene: 6. The CDR3 covers 15 residues. In nucleotides, the CDR3 is TGTGCCAGCTCGGTAACTAGCGGGGAAACAGATACGCAGTATTTT. This translates into CASSVTSGETDTQYF.

This chain uses TRBV5-1 with TRBJ1-4; TRBD1 agrees at 10 bases. V lost 3 bases, J lost 8 bases, and 7 bases stayed unmatched. CDR3 length equals 15 residues. Per the germline V gene, CDR1 is SGHRS and CDR2 is YFSETQ. The CDR3 sequence is CASSWTGTGEEKLFF. CDR3 coding DNA: TGCGCCAGCAGCTGGACCGGGACAGGGGAGGAAAAACTGTTTTTT. Drawing the rest from reference TRBV5-1 and TRBJ1-4, the complete variable domain is KAGVTQTPRYLIKTRGQQVTLSCSPISGHRSVSWYQQTPGQGLQFLFEYFSETQRNKGNFPGRFSGRQFSNSRSEMNVSTLELGDSALYLCASSWTGTGEEKLFFGSGTQLSVL.

This chain links TRBV6-5 with TRBJ2-4; 8 nucleotides line up with TRBD2. This CDR3 contains 14 residues. Germline V CDR1 and CDR2: MNHEY, SVGAGI. V was clipped by 5 bases and J by 6 bases; unmatched bases: 6. The CDR3 nucleotides read TGTGCCAGCAGTGGCCGGGGGGGCGGAAACATTCAGTACTTC. This gives the protein CASSGRGGGNIQYF.

V is TRBV2 and J is TRBJ1-3; 7 nucleotides match TRBD1. This CDR3 region has 12 residues. Germline CDR1 and CDR2: SNHLY and FYNNEI. V gave up 7 bases and J gave up 4 bases; unmatched junction bases: 1. The CDR3 nucleotides are TGTGCCAGCAAGACAGGGGGAAACACCATATATTTT. This sequence encodes CASKTGGNTIYF.

The rearrangement links TRBV7-2 to TRBJ1-1; D gene unclear. The length of the CDR3 is 14 residues. The V end was cut by 0 bases, the J end by 2 bases, with 7 bases between. Germline V gene sequence: CDR1 SGHTA, CDR2 FQGNSA. This chain's CDR3 is CASSLARDNTEAFF. As DNA, the CDR3 is TGTGCCAGCAGCTTAGCGCGAGATAACACTGAAGCTTTCTTT.

This clone was counted a few times. The V and J genes are TRBV7-9 and TRBJ1-6, with D tentatively TRBD1 (6 bases). V was shortened by 0 bases and J by 6 bases, with 9 bases between the two germline ends. The CDR3 extends over 15 amino acids. Germline CDR1 and CDR2: SEHNR and FQNEAQ (reference sequence). The CDR3 reads CASSLASGVNSPLHF. The CDR3 DNA follows: TGTGCCAGCAGCTTAGCATCAGGGGTTAATTCACCCCTCCACTTT.

This chain joins TRBV9 and TRBJ2-1; the match to TRBD2 covers 9 bases. V dropped 0 bases and J dropped 9; count of bases not matched to a gene: 16. The CDR3 runs to 18 residues. Germline loops: CDR1 SGDLS, CDR2 YYNGEE. This chain's CDR3 is CASSVAISGRGSLGEQFF. The CDR3 DNA follows: TGTGCCAGCAGCGTAGCTATTAGCGGGAGAGGTTCCCTAGGTGAGCAGTTCTTC.

The table lists this clone with a few counts. The chain combines TRBV4-2 with TRBJ1-5, with 7 bases fitting TRBD1. V was clipped by 5 bases and J by 7 bases; unmatched bases: 11. Germline V gene lookup returns CDR1 LGHNA and CDR2 YNFKEQ. This CDR3 is 15 amino acids long. CDR3 coding DNA: TGTGCCAGCAGCATCGACAGGGAACCTAGGCAGCCCCAGCATTTT. It encodes CASSIDREPRQPQHF.